Following are 18 T cell receptor beta chains from one sample sequenced in a study of OX40 agonist ivuxolimab in advanced cancers. The data were produced by immunoSEQ multiplex PCR, yet TCRdb's version contains in-frame clones alone and is incomplete. The sample holds around 77,000 clones, around nine tenths seen once. The starting material was CD4+ or CD8+ T cells sorted from blood, obtained in a trial of the OX40 agonist ivuxolimab. The receptor set was obtained from an adult with an advanced solid tumor such as melanoma, head and neck, liver or kidney cancer.

This chain connects TRBV30 to TRBJ1-1; D gene uncertain. Germline lookup yields CDR1 GTSNPN and CDR2 SVGIG (reference sequence). This CDR3 region has 13 residues. The ends were cut back, 0 bases at V and 1 base at J, with 6 bases in the middle. CDR3 nucleotide sequence: TGTGCCTGGAGTGTACTACAGAACACTGAAGCTTTCTTT. Encoded protein: CAWSVLQNTEAFF. The full variable domain, with the rest looked up from reference TRBV30 and TRBJ1-1, is SQTIHQWPATLVQPVGSPLSLECTVEGTSNPNLYWYRQAAGRGLQLLFYSVGIGQISSEVPQNLSASRPQDRQFILSSKKLLLSDSGFYLCAWSVLQNTEAFFGQGTRLTVV.

The rearrangement links TRBV11-2 to TRBJ1-2; D remains ambiguous. Trimming stripped 2 bases from V and 4 bases from J, with 17 bases between. The V gene's germline CDR1 is SGHAT and CDR2 FQNNGV. The CDR3 is made up of 16 amino acids. The CDR3 sequence is CASSLTSRFPSYGYTF. The DNA for the CDR3 is TGTGCCAGCAGCTTAACGTCAAGGTTCCCCTCCTATGGCTACACCTTC.

V usage is TRBV4-1 and J usage is TRBJ1-5; perhaps TRBD1 as D (5 bases). Between the trimmed V and J ends, which lost 4 bases and 4 bases, there was a span of 8 bases. This CDR3 region has 13 residues. Per germline, CDR1 MGHRA and CDR2 YSYEKL. CDR3 in amino acids: CASSLDRNQPQHF. The CDR3 bases are TGCGCCAGCAGCCTCGACAGAAATCAGCCCCAGCATTTT.

V is TRBV5-5 and J is TRBJ2-3, with D possibly TRBD2 on 7 matching bases. Germline V gene data show CDR1 as SGHKS and CDR2 as YYEKEE (reference sequence). V was trimmed by 2 bases and J by 1 base, leaving 8 bases between them. CDR3 length: 14 amino acids. The CDR3 reads CASSLGGGTDTQYF. The CDR3 DNA reads as TGTGCCAGCAGCTTAGGGGGGGGCACAGATACGCAGTATTTT. Full variable domain (missing parts from reference TRBV5-5 and TRBJ2-3): DAGVTQSPTHLIKTRGQQVTLRCSPISGHKSVSWYQQVLGQGPQFIFQYYEKEERGRGNFPDRFSARQFPNYSSELNVNALLLGDSALYLCASSLGGGTDTQYFGPGTRLTVL.

V is TRBV21-1 and J is TRBJ1-1; the DNA was not used to check the table's D call, TRBD1. TRBV21-1 is a pseudogene locus. This CDR3 contains 16 residues. The CDR3 DNA sequence: TGTGCCAGCAGCAAAGCTCCAGGGGGCGTAGAAACTGAAGCTTTCTTT. Translated: CASSKAPGGVETEAFF.

V gene TRBV13 combines with J gene TRBJ1-4, with 11 bases lining up with TRBD1. The CDR3 spans 16 residues. CDR1 PRHDT and CDR2 FYEKMQ come from the germline V gene (reference sequence). V trimming: 5 bases; J trimming: 5 bases; junction bases outside the gene matches: 7. The CDR3 region is CASSPDRGRENEKLFF. The CDR3, as DNA: TGTGCCAGCAGCCCGGACAGGGGGCGTGAGAATGAAAAACTGTTTTTT.

The V call is TRBV28, the J call TRBJ2-1; no definite D call. CDR1 and CDR2 from the germline V gene are MDHEN and SYDVKM. This CDR3 has 14 residues. Trimming took off 2 bases at V and 5 bases at J, with 10 bases between the two ends. The CDR3 bases are TGTGCCAGCAGTTTACGTGTTGGGGACAATGAGCAGTTCTTC. This encodes CASSLRVGDNEQFF.

V and J are TRBV19 and TRBJ1-1; D uncertain. The ends were cut back, 7 bases at V and 1 base at J, with 13 bases in the middle. CDR3 length: 14 residues. Per germline, CDR1 LNHDA and CDR2 SQIVND (reference sequence). CDR3 sequence (DNA): TGTGCCAGTACCCTCCTTTGGGGGAACACTGAAGCTTTCTTT. This encodes CASTLLWGNTEAFF.

The chain has TRBV25-1 and TRBJ2-4; D uncertain. Germline V gene data show CDR1 as MGHDK and CDR2 as SYGVNS. This CDR3 comprises 13 residues. V was trimmed by 0 bases and J by 6 bases, leaving 6 bases between them. The CDR3 sequence is CASSEYRTNIQYF. CDR3 coding DNA: TGTGCCAGCAGTGAATATCGTACAAACATTCAGTACTTC.

The J gene is TRBJ2-1, the V gene TRBV9; possibly TRBD1 for D (6 bases). From germline, CDR1 is SGDLS and CDR2 YYNGEE. This CDR3 has 15 amino acids. Trimming took 0 bases from V and 2 from J, leaving 9 bases between them. The CDR3 bases are TGTGCCAGCAGCGTAGCACAGGGCACCTACAATGAGCAGTTCTTC. Its translation is CASSVAQGTYNEQFF.

V is TRBV5-5 and J is TRBJ2-7; either TRBD1 or TRBD2 may fit D (5 bases each). Germline loops: CDR1 SGHKS, CDR2 YYEKEE (reference sequence). Trimming removed 5 bases at V and 4 bases at J, with 16 bases between. This CDR3 spans 14 amino acids. The DNA for the CDR3 is TGTGCCAGCAGTGTGGGGGAGTTCCCATACGAGCAGTACTTC. Its translation: CASSVGEFPYEQYF.

V gene TRBV27 combines with J gene TRBJ1-6; D not certain. V was trimmed by 3 bases and J by 3 bases, leaving 9 bases between them. The CDR3 loop spans 15 amino acids. CDR1 MNHEY and CDR2 SMNVEV come from the germline V gene (reference sequence). This CDR3 is CASSLRVIYNSPLHF. The CDR3, as DNA: TGTGCCAGCAGTTTGCGAGTAATCTATAATTCACCCCTCCACTTT.

The chain carries TRBV7-9 and TRBJ2-3, with 7 positions matching TRBD1. The V segment lost 3 bases and the J segment 6 bases; nucleotides outside the gene matches: 9. This CDR3 region has 15 residues. Germline V lookup: CDR1 SEHNR, CDR2 FQNEAQ (reference sequence). CDR3 bases: TGTGCCAGCAGCTTTAGACAGGGTGGGGTGGATACGCAGTATTTT. Amino acids: CASSFRQGGVDTQYF.

The V and J genes are TRBV27 and TRBJ2-1, with D possibly matching TRBD2 (5 bases). The CDR3 is 14 residues long. The germline V and J ends were trimmed by 4 bases and 3 bases, with 10 bases remaining between them. Germline assignment: CDR1 MNHEY and CDR2 SMNVEV (reference sequence). CDR3 sequence (DNA): TGTGCCAGCAGTTCCGAGGGAGTCTACAATGAGCAGTTCTTC. It is translated as CASSSEGVYNEQFF.

The CDR3 region is CASSPGTWDYNEQFF. The CDR3 nucleotides are TGTGCCAGCAGTCCCGGGACATGGGATTACAATGAGCAGTTCTTC. This chain joins TRBV6-5 and TRBJ2-1, with a possible D match to TRBD1 (6 bases). Trimming left V 5 bases short and J 4 bases short, with 15 bases between. This CDR3 has 15 amino acids. CDR1 MNHEY and CDR2 SVGAGI come from the germline V gene.

J is TRBJ2-7 and V is TRBV10-1, with D unresolved. The germline V gene encodes CDR1 WNHNN and CDR2 SYGVQD (reference sequence). The CDR3 is 12 residues long. The CDR3 here is CLAAATFYEQYF. DNA of the CDR3: TGCTTGGCCGCGGCTACTTTCTACGAGCAGTACTTC.

V usage is TRBV19 and J usage is TRBJ1-1; D ambiguous. The V gene lost 8 bases and the J gene lost 0 bases, with 10 bases spanning the gap. CDR3 length: 13 amino acids. CDR1 and CDR2 (germline): LNHDA, SQIVND (reference sequence). This CDR3 is CASEGLMNTEAFF. CDR3 in DNA: TGTGCCAGTGAGGGCCTTATGAACACTGAAGCTTTCTTT.

CDR3: CASSTPGKGTAGELFF. The CDR3 nucleotides read TGTGCCAGCAGTACCCCGGGCAAGGGGACGGCCGGGGAGCTGTTTTTT. The V and J genes are TRBV6-6 and TRBJ2-2; D possibly uses TRBD1 or TRBD2 (5 bases each). Germline-derived CDR1 and CDR2 are MNHNY and SVGAGI (reference sequence). The V and J ends lost 5 bases and 6 bases respectively, with 19 bases between them. This CDR3 is built from 16 residues.